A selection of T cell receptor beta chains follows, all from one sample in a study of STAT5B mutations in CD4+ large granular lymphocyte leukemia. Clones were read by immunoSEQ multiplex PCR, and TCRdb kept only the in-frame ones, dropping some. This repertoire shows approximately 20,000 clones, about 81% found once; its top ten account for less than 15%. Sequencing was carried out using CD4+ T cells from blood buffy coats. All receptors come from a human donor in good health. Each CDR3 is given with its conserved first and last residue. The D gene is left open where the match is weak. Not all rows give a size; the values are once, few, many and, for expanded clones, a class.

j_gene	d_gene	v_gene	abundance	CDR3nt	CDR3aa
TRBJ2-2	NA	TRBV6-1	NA	TGTGCCAGCAGTGACTACAGCAACACCGGGGAGCTGTTTTTT	CASSDYSNTGELFF
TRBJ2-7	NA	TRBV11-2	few	TGTGCCAGCAGCTTTGAGGGCGAGCAGTACTTC	CASSFEGEQYF
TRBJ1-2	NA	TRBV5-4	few	TGTGCCAGCAGCTTGGACAGGGACTATGGCTACACCTTC	CASSLDRDYGYTF
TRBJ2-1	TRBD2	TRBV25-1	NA	TGTGCCAGCAGTGAACGGACTAGCGGGAGTCTCAATGAGCAGTTCTTC	CASSERTSGSLNEQFF
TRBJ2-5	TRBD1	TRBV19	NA	TGTGCCAGTAGTATAAGTCGGGACAGGGTTCAAGAGACCCAGTACTTC	CASSISRDRVQETQYF
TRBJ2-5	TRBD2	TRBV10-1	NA	TGCGCCAGCAGTGAGGGCGGGAGGGCCGACGAGACCCAGTACTTC	CASSEGGRADETQYF
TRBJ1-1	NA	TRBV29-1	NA	TGCAGCGTTGAAGGGATCATGAACACTGAAGCTTTCTTT	CSVEGIMNTEAFF
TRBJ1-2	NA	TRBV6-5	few	TGTGCCAGCAGTTACGACAGTAACTATGGCTACACCTTC	CASSYDSNYGYTF
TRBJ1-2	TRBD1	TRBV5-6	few	TGTGCCAGCAGTAAACAGGGGGCTAACTATGGCTACACCTTC	CASSKQGANYGYTF
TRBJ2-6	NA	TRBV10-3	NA	TGTGCCATCAGGGCACGGGGTTGGGCTGGGGCCAACGTCCTGACTTTC	CAIRARGWAGANVLTF
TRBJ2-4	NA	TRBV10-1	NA	TGCGCCAGCAGTGAGTCGGAGGGGGTTTCGGCCAAAAACATTCAGTACTTC	CASSESEGVSAKNIQYF
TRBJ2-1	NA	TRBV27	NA	TGTGCCAGCAGTGCGAACAGGTTTATCTCCTACAATGAGCAGTTCTTC	CASSANRFISYNEQFF
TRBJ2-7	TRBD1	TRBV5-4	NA	TGTGCCAGCAGCCCCACAGGGGGCACCACCTACGAGCAGTACTTC	CASSPTGGTTYEQYF
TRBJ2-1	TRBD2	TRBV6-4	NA	TGTGCCAGCAGAGAGACTAGCGGGATTGGGGAGCAGTTCTTC	CASRETSGIGEQFF
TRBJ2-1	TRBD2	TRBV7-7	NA	TGTGCCAGCAGCTTGGACTGGACTAGCAATGAGCAGTTCTTC	CASSLDWTSNEQFF